The TCR beta chain under discussion was sequenced for a study of T cells after yellow fever vaccination. Looking at the study overall: Preparation used SMART-Seq v4 Ultra Low Input for the low-cell-number fractions. Study results and limitations: Booster samples showed a return of most primary-vaccination clones (roughly 96% CD4, 88% CD8).

Trimming at V came to 8 bases and at J to 4 bases, leaving 19 bases not matched to a gene. The CDR3 totals 17 residues. The V gene's germline CDR1 is MGHRA and CDR2 YSYEKL. This clonotype was found a few times. Antigen: not known. MiXCR, applied by TCRdb to the 5' RACE reads, yields one record per CDR3 protein. The sample has about 320,000 distinct CDR3 sequences, around 13% seen once. V gene TRBV4-1 combines with J gene TRBJ1-1; 7 bases match TRBD1. The material was CD4+ T cells sorted from PBMCs, obtained 15 days after the yellow fever booster vaccination. This receptor was obtained from a man aged 18 to 30 who received the YFV17D yellow fever vaccine. The CDR3 bases are TGCGCCAGCTTCTCAGGGGGGACTTTCAAAAAGGGCACTGAAGCTTTCTTT. This sequence encodes CASFSGGTFKKGTEAFF.